A single sample gave rise to the 32 T cell receptor beta chains below, sequenced in a study of CD8 T cells in Susac syndrome. A quantity of about 0.5 to 1 ug RNA underwent reverse transcription using random hexamers. TCRdb re-analysed the immunoSEQ multiplex PCR reads in MiXCR, keeping a single row per CDR3 protein. The sample lists around 170,000 distinct CDR3 sequences, 85% to 95% occurring once. Sequenced material: CD4+ T cells from PBMCs. The receptors were gathered from a human donor with Susac syndrome.

The chain carries TRBV4-2 and TRBJ2-6; no clear D gene. The CDR3 covers 16 residues. In germline, CDR1 is LGHNA, CDR2 YNFKEQ. With 1 base removed from V and 1 base from J, the gap between germline ends came to 8 bases. The chain's CDR3 is CASSQAGLSGANVLTF. The DNA of the CDR3 is TGTGCCAGCAGCCAAGCCGGGCTATCTGGGGCCAACGTCCTGACTTTC.

This chain links TRBV5-1 with TRBJ2-1; TRBD1 matches at 8 bases. Germline V gives CDR1 SGHRS, CDR2 YFSETQ. This CDR3 comprises 15 residues. The ends lost 5 bases at V and 5 bases at J; junction bases unmatched: 9. The CDR3 DNA follows: TGCGCCAGCAGTATTACGGACAGGGAAAACAATGAGCAGTTCTTC. This sequence encodes CASSITDRENNEQFF. The full variable domain, with the rest looked up from reference TRBV5-1 and TRBJ2-1, is KAGVTQTPRYLIKTRGQQVTLSCSPISGHRSVSWYQQTPGQGLQFLFEYFSETQRNKGNFPGRFSGRQFSNSRSEMNVSTLELGDSALYLCASSITDRENNEQFFGPGTRLTVL.

This chain connects TRBV15 to TRBJ2-7; tentative D call: TRBD2 (5 bases). Germline CDR1 is LNHNV and CDR2 is YYDKDF (reference sequence). The length of the CDR3 is 14 residues. Trimming removed 1 base at V and 2 bases at J, with 9 bases between. The CDR3 DNA reads as TGTGCCACCAGCAGAGGAAGCGGAACCTACGAGCAGTACTTC. Its protein product is CATSRGSGTYEQYF.

The gene calls are TRBV5-1 and TRBJ2-1, with TRBD1 as a possible D gene (5 bases). V dropped 1 base and J dropped 5 bases, with 16 bases sitting between them. The CDR3 is made up of 16 amino acids. CDR1 and CDR2 from the germline V gene are SGHRS and YFSETQ. The CDR3 DNA reads TGCGCCAGCAGCTTGTCCAGGGTTCTGCTAAACAATGAGCAGTTCTTC. It codes for CASSLSRVLLNNEQFF.

This clonotype was seen more than once but under ten times. This chain connects TRBV11-2 to TRBJ1-5, with no clear D. Germline assignment: CDR1 SGHAT and CDR2 FQNNGV. Trimming cost V 2 bases and J 4 bases, with 9 bases left between them. This CDR3 has 14 residues. This CDR3 reads CASSLPVENQPQHF. The CDR3 DNA follows: TGTGCCAGCAGCTTACCGGTCGAAAATCAGCCCCAGCATTTT.

The V and J genes are TRBV20-1 and TRBJ2-1; D possibly corresponds to TRBD2 (6 bases). The CDR3 runs 15 residues. V was trimmed by 1 base and J by 2 bases, leaving 12 bases between them. Germline V gene lookup returns CDR1 DFQATT and CDR2 SNEGSKA (reference sequence). CDR3 DNA sequence: TGCAGTGCTAGAGTCTATAGCGGAACCTACAATGAGCAGTTCTTC. This sequence encodes CSARVYSGTYNEQFF.

This chain connects TRBV9 to TRBJ1-1, with D uncertain. Per germline, CDR1 SGDLS and CDR2 YYNGEE. The V end lost 0 bases, the J end lost 0 bases, and 6 bases lay between the germline ends. The CDR3 has 14 amino acids. DNA of the CDR3: TGTGCCAGCAGCGTAGGGGTTGTGAACACTGAAGCTTTCTTT. It yields the protein CASSVGVVNTEAFF.

The chain has TRBV15 and TRBJ1-2; D gene uncertain. This CDR3 has 15 amino acids. V was trimmed by 0 bases and J by 5 bases, leaving 13 bases between them. CDR1 LNHNV and CDR2 YYDKDF come from the germline V gene (reference sequence). Written as DNA, the CDR3 is TGTGCCACCAGCAGAGATATCCCCAGTGGATATGGCTACACCTTC. Its protein product is CATSRDIPSGYGYTF.

The J gene is TRBJ2-3, the V gene TRBV7-8; the D gene could be TRBD1 or TRBD2 (5 bases each). Germline V lookup: CDR1 SGHVS, CDR2 FQNEAQ. V was cut by 3 bases and J by 2 bases, with 12 bases left in between. CDR3 size: 15 residues. The CDR3 DNA reads as TGTGCCAGCAGCTTGTCCCTGGGGGACACAGATACGCAGTATTTT. Translating gives CASSLSLGDTDTQYF.

CDR3 amino acids: CSVQEGAVEKLFF. The CDR3 DNA is TGCAGCGTTCAGGAGGGGGCAGTTGAAAAACTGTTTTTT. The genes are TRBV29-1 and TRBJ1-4; the match to TRBD1 covers 7 bases. This CDR3 comprises 13 residues. V lost 5 bases, J lost 7 bases, and 7 bases stayed unmatched. The germline CDR1 and CDR2 sequences are SQVTM and ANQGSEA.

This chain links TRBV20-1 with TRBJ1-1, with no clear D. The V and J ends lost 7 bases and 1 base respectively, with 10 bases between them. The CDR3 runs to 12 residues. Germline-derived CDR1 and CDR2 are DFQATT and SNEGSKA (reference sequence). CDR3 protein: CSVPTPNTEAFF. CDR3 coding DNA: TGCAGTGTCCCCACACCGAACACTGAAGCTTTCTTT.

The rearrangement joins TRBV29-1 to TRBJ1-2, with unresolved D. The germline V gene has CDR1 SQVTM and CDR2 ANQGSEA. The germline V and J ends were trimmed by 3 bases and 0 bases, with 14 bases remaining between them. This CDR3 contains 15 residues. CDR3 loop: CSVDSHLPANYGYTF. The CDR3 nucleotides are TGCAGCGTTGACTCACACCTCCCAGCTAACTATGGCTACACCTTC.

This sequence joins TRBV20-1 and TRBJ1-4, with a possible D match to TRBD1 (5 bases). This CDR3 region has 13 residues. Trimming removed 5 bases from V and 4 bases from J, with 11 bases in between. Per germline, CDR1 DFQATT and CDR2 SNEGSKA (reference sequence). CDR3 nucleotides: TGCAGTGCTGCCGGGGCGGGTAATGAAAAACTGTTTTTT. Translated: CSAAGAGNEKLFF.

The chain has TRBV29-1 and TRBJ2-7, with D maybe TRBD2 (6 bases). V was clipped by 5 bases and J by 3 bases, with 11 bases between them. Germline V gene sequence: CDR1 SQVTM, CDR2 ANQGSEA. The CDR3 contains 12 residues. In DNA form, the CDR3 reads TGCAGCGTTATTCTGCGGGGCTACGAGCAGTACTTC. It is translated as CSVILRGYEQYF.

The V call is TRBV2, the J call TRBJ1-6; unclear D gene. Germline V gives CDR1 SNHLY, CDR2 FYNNEI. V was trimmed by 3 bases and J by 10 bases, leaving 7 bases between them. This CDR3 is 12 amino acids long. CDR3 amino acids: CASSEVVSPLHF. CDR3 nucleotide sequence: TGTGCCAGCAGTGAGGTTGTCTCACCCCTCCACTTT.

The chain couples TRBV7-9 to TRBJ1-5; no firm D call. CDR1 is SEHNR and CDR2 is FQNEAQ in the germline V gene (reference sequence). The CDR3 is 14 residues long. The V and J ends lost 3 bases and 3 bases respectively, with 9 bases between them. The CDR3 sequence: CASSFSEANQPQHF. The DNA of the CDR3 is TGTGCCAGCAGCTTTTCGGAAGCCAATCAGCCCCAGCATTTT.

The chain uses TRBV30 and TRBJ1-4, with D unresolved. V lost 1 base, J lost 5 bases, and 11 bases lay in between. This CDR3 has 14 residues. Germline CDR1 and CDR2: GTSNPN and SVGIG (reference sequence). CDR3 amino acids: CAWSGDHGNEKLFF. In DNA, the CDR3 is TGTGCCTGGAGTGGGGATCACGGAAATGAAAAACTGTTTTTT. Full variable domain (remainder filled in from reference TRBV30 and TRBJ1-4): SQTIHQWPATLVQPVGSPLSLECTVEGTSNPNLYWYRQAAGRGLQLLFYSVGIGQISSEVPQNLSASRPQDRQFILSSKKLLLSDSGFYLCAWSGDHGNEKLFFGSGTQLSVL.

J is TRBJ2-2 and V is TRBV30; D uncertain. CDR3 length: 11 amino acids. The ends were cut back, 5 bases at V and 4 bases at J, with 5 bases in the middle. Germline V lookup: CDR1 GTSNPN, CDR2 SVGIG (reference sequence). As DNA, the CDR3 is TGTGCCTGGTCATCCACCGGGGAGCTGTTTTTT. Translation gives CAWSSTGELFF.

V gene TRBV11-2 combines with J gene TRBJ2-2, with a possible D match to TRBD2 (6 bases). Trimming took 5 bases from V and 5 from J, leaving 21 bases between them. There are 17 residues in the CDR3. Germline values: CDR1 SGHAT, CDR2 FQNNGV. CDR3 in DNA: TGTGCCAGCAGCCACCAGTCCGGGGGATTTTGGACCGGGGAGCTGTTTTTT. Protein product: CASSHQSGGFWTGELFF.

The chain recombines TRBV6-1 with TRBJ1-2; the match to TRBD1 covers 8 bases. Germline lookup yields CDR1 MNHNS and CDR2 SASEGT. The CDR3 length is 16 residues. J lost 4 bases, V lost 7 bases, and 14 bases had no gene match. CDR3 sequence reads: CASTPGQGFLGYGYTF. The CDR3 coding sequence is TGTGCCAGCACCCCCGGACAGGGATTCTTGGGCTATGGCTACACCTTC.

The J gene is TRBJ2-1, the V gene TRBV30; a weak D match, TRBD1 (5 bases). CDR3 length equals 14 residues. Germline lookup yields CDR1 GTSNPN and CDR2 SVGIG (reference sequence). With 4 bases removed from V and 9 bases from J, the gap between germline ends came to 19 bases. The CDR3 region has the DNA TGTGCCTGGACCACCACAGGACGGGTGGGTGAGCAGTTCTTC. Translation gives CAWTTTGRVGEQFF.

This clonotype was seen only a few times. V usage is TRBV6-1 and J usage is TRBJ2-5; D gene unclear. The V end lost 8 bases, the J end lost 5 bases, and 12 bases lay between the germline ends. The CDR3 is 12 amino acids. Germline V CDR1 and CDR2: MNHNS, SASEGT. This CDR3 is CASSERRETQYF. The CDR3 DNA is TGTGCCAGCTCGGAAAGAAGGGAGACCCAGTACTTC.

The genes are TRBV7-9 and TRBJ1-2; TRBD1 aligns across 8 bases. The CDR3 covers 12 residues. CDR1 and CDR2 from the germline V gene are SEHNR and FQNEAQ (reference sequence). The V gene end was trimmed by 5 bases and the J gene end by 8 bases; junction bases not matched to a gene: 4. The CDR3: CASSATGGGYTF. The CDR3 region has the DNA TGTGCCAGCAGCGCTACAGGGGGAGGCTACACCTTC.

This chain connects TRBV7-2 to TRBJ1-2, with TRBD1 matching over 8 bases. Germline CDR1 is SGHTA and CDR2 is FQGNSA. V lost 5 bases, J lost 0 bases, and 8 bases stayed unmatched. The CDR3 extends over 16 amino acids. The CDR3 DNA reads TGTGCCAGCAGCCCGATGGACAGGGCCCCTAACTATGGCTACACCTTC. Translated, it gives CASSPMDRAPNYGYTF.

The chain is built from TRBV30 and TRBJ1-2, with TRBD1 matching over 7 bases. Trimming at V came to 4 bases and at J to 1 base, leaving 6 bases not matched to a gene. The CDR3 totals 14 residues. Germline V CDR1 and CDR2: GTSNPN, SVGIG (reference sequence). The CDR3 DNA sequence: TGTGCCTGGATCCCGGGACAGAATAACTATGGCTACACCTTC. This gives the protein CAWIPGQNNYGYTF.

V usage is TRBV6-5 and J usage is TRBJ2-4, with D unresolved. The CDR3 contains 15 residues. Trimming removed 2 bases at V and 0 bases at J, with 8 bases between. The germline gives CDR1 MNHEY, CDR2 SVGAGI. CDR3 sequence reads: CASSYGTLAKNIQYF. The DNA of the CDR3 is TGTGCCAGCAGTTACGGTACCCTAGCCAAAAACATTCAGTACTTC.

The chain links TRBV3-1 to TRBJ2-2; possible D gene TRBD1, 6 bases. This CDR3 has 14 amino acids. From germline, CDR1 is LGHDT and CDR2 YNNKEL (reference sequence). V was trimmed by 4 bases and J by 7 bases, leaving 13 bases between them. The CDR3, as DNA: TGTGCCAGCAGCCCCCGGGACACGTTCGGGGAGCTGTTTTTT. Its protein product is CASSPRDTFGELFF.

The chain has TRBV19 and TRBJ1-6, with D hard to call. The germline V and J ends were trimmed by 6 bases and 7 bases, with 16 bases remaining between them. The germline gives CDR1 LNHDA, CDR2 SQIVND (reference sequence). The CDR3 extends over 15 amino acids. CDR3: CASSPMAGLNSPLHF. The CDR3 DNA sequence: TGTGCCAGTAGCCCCATGGCAGGACTAAATTCACCCCTCCACTTT. Supplemented by reference TRBV19 and TRBJ1-6, the full variable domain reads DGGITQSPKYLFRKEGQNVTLSCEQNLNHDAMYWYRQDPGQGLRLIYYSQIVNDFQKGDIAEGYSVSREKKESFPLTVTSAQKNPTAFYLCASSPMAGLNSPLHFGNGTRLTVT.

In this sample, this clonotype turned up once. The chain couples TRBV4-3 to TRBJ1-4, with unresolved D. Trimming shortened V by 1 base and J by 8 bases, and 17 bases separated the two germline ends. The CDR3 is made up of 16 amino acids. CDR1 and CDR2 (germline): LGHNA, YSLEER. As DNA, the CDR3 is TGCGCCAGCAGCCAAGGGAGAGGGCAGCTTCGGGAAAAACTGTTTTTT. This codes for CASSQGRGQLREKLFF.

The V call is TRBV29-1, the J call TRBJ2-7; 13 bases agree with TRBD2. With 4 bases clipped from V and 7 bases from J, the junction kept 7 bases outside the gene matches. The germline gives CDR1 SQVTM, CDR2 ANQGSEA. This CDR3 contains 14 residues. CDR3 nucleotides: TGCAGCGTTGGGGAGACTAGCGGGGGGAAGGAGCAGTACTTC. This gives the protein CSVGETSGGKEQYF.

V usage is TRBV4-2 and J usage is TRBJ2-7, with 8 positions matching TRBD2. The CDR3 runs to 14 residues. Germline-derived CDR1 and CDR2 are LGHNA and YNFKEQ. The V and J ends lost 2 bases and 3 bases, in that order; junction bases with no gene match: 3. This CDR3 is CASSQHGGGYEQYF. CDR3 bases: TGTGCCAGCAGCCAACACGGGGGGGGCTACGAGCAGTACTTC.

The rearrangement links TRBV12-3 or TRBV12-4 to TRBJ1-4; D call uncertain. V gave up 6 bases and J gave up 0 bases, with 8 bases separating them. The CDR3 is made up of 14 amino acids. Here the CDR3 DNA reads TGTGCCAGCAGCTTCTCCGCAACTAATGAAAAACTGTTTTTT. This codes for CASSFSATNEKLFF.